The T cell receptor (beta chain) described here comes from a study of Ad26.COV2.S vaccination and SARS-CoV-2 variants (dated by TCRdb to about 2021). Concerning the study at large: Donors in the vaccine arm were drawn from COV1001, a phase I-IIa trial of Ad26.COV2.S in healthy adults that was multicentre, randomized, double-blind and placebo-controlled. Ad26.COV2.S was administered intramuscularly at a dose of 5x10^10 or 1x10^11 viral particles, either as one shot or as two shots given 56 days apart. The specificity and breadth of SARS-CoV-2-reactive T cell receptors after Ad26.COV2.S vaccination were assessed by TCRbeta repertoire sequencing. A total of around 32 samples were included in the TCR-sequenced set, comprising some 20 Ad26.COV2.S vaccine recipients, 5 placebo recipients and 8 SARS-CoV-2 convalescent individuals. Trial participants were randomized into five groups of five: low-dose or high-dose Ad26.COV2.S given once or twice, or placebo on both occasions. Investigators did not know the trial group allocation while performing experiments and assessing outcomes.

From cysteine to phenylalanine, the CDR3 is 16 amino acids long. Just CDR3 DNA is preserved here, 48 bases in frame from base 1. The germline V gene (reference sequence) gives CDR1 as SEHNR and CDR2 as FQNEAQ. V trim: 6 bases; J trim: 3 bases; unmatched bases: 10. TCRbeta CDR3 regions were sequenced with the immunoSEQ Assay. After extraction, genomic DNA underwent amplification by bias-controlled multiplex PCR, followed by high-throughput sequencing. The authors processed their data as follows. To quantify the absolute abundance of each unique TCRbeta CDR3 region, sequences were collapsed and filtered. T cell fraction was estimated by normalization of TCRbeta template counts to usable DNA, with usable DNA being measured through amplification of reference genes present in all nucleated cells. Repertoire TCRs were annotated as SARS-CoV-2-specific when V gene, CDR3 amino acid sequence and J gene were exactly matched to a known reactive TCR set. The reference SARS-CoV-2 TCR set was obtained from MIRA and was filtered for enrichment in COVID-19-positive ImmuneCODE repertoires, whereby public or cross-reactive TCRs were removed. Using the MIRA antigens, annotated TCRs were further analysed by specific ORF or by position within an ORF. Breadth was defined as annotated unique rearrangements over total unique productive rearrangements; depth was the summed frequency of those rearrangements. Two-sided Wilcoxon rank-sum tests were used to compare TCR breadth between groups. In its TCRdb copy, this immuneACCESS table keeps in-frame sequences only and misses some clones. Where compared with another copy, unresolved V genes explain less than half of these, and the others have no known cause. For V, J and clone size, that table is used; D and trimming come from the DNA. This sample gives approximately 410,000 clones in total; around nine tenths of them show up just once. The ten largest clones represent about 3.5% of the sample.

Results the study describes overall, beyond this receptor: Comparable non-spike TCR breadth was observed between vaccine and placebo recipients, consistent with only spike being contained in the vaccine. The study lacked the statistical power to compare responses across vaccine doses or regimens. It was noted by the authors that total T cell responses may have been underestimated by the TCR breadth and depth analyses. Substantial breadth of spike-specific CD8+ and CD4+ T cell responses was reported after vaccination. Higher spike-specific TCR breadth was observed in Ad26.COV2.S recipients than in placebo recipients (P = 0.0014).

The sample's treatment or condition label, decoded: about 20 received Ad26.COV2.S at low or high dose, single or two shots; 5 received placebo; per-sample allocation not given. For vaccine and placebo recipients, the sequenced repertoires came from samples collected on day 63 after the first injection. In Cohort 1b, fewer than 30 adults aged 18-55 years were enrolled at a single site in Boston, USA, between 29 July and 7 August 2020. As a vaccine, Ad26.COV2.S was a replication-incompetent adenovirus type 26 vector that expressed a prefusion-stabilized SARS-CoV-2 spike protein derived from the original Wuhan strain. On this clone itself: Its antigen is still unknown. No much larger clone exists at a distance of one base, and base qualities are not known.

Sequenced material: peripheral blood, taken in a trial of Ad26.COV2.S vaccine versus placebo. The origin of this receptor is a person aged 18-65 years who received the Ad26.COV2.S COVID-19 vaccine or a placebo. The chain uses TRBV7-9 and TRBJ2-7; 11 nucleotides in the junction match TRBD1. The CDR3 reads as follows: CASRPRTGGIDYEQYF. At the DNA level, the sequence is TGTGCCAGCAGACCCAGGACAGGGGGCATTGACTACGAGCAGTACTTC.